This T cell receptor beta chain is from a study of T cell repertoires in cytomegalovirus infection. General study results and limits: Carriers of CMV and the relevant HLA type were discriminated by public TCR beta frequency. Clonotypes of TCR beta that were HLA-C-restricted and CMV-specific dominated the ex vivo response.

TCRdb passed the reads through MiXCR, listing each CDR3 protein once. Of roughly 68,000 distinct CDR3 sequences in the sample, over 20% were seen once. With respect to this clonotype: Its antigen remains unidentified.

The V end was cut by 7 bases, the J end by 1 base, with 9 bases between. This CDR3 has 12 amino acids. Germline V lookup: CDR1 DFQATT, CDR2 SNEGSKA (reference sequence). This receptor was taken from a human donor in good health (CMV status not recorded). Some clones in this sample may be carry-over from other donors' samples. Material: CD8+ T cells from cultured PBMCs, obtained from culture after CMV antigen stimulation. V usage is TRBV20-1 and J usage is TRBJ2-3; unclear D gene. The CDR3 spells CSVETRTDTQYF. The CDR3 coding sequence is TGCAGTGTCGAGACTCGCACAGATACGCAGTATTTT.